The entry below gives a single T cell receptor (beta chain) sequence along with its context. Trimming left V 3 bases short and J 6 bases short, with 4 bases between. Germline CDR1 is KGHSH and CDR2 is LQKENI. The CDR3 totals 11 residues. This specimen belongs to a study of OX40 agonist ivuxolimab in advanced cancers. Study as a whole: While on treatment, patients had intravenous ivuxolimab at 0.01 to 10 mg/kg every 2 weeks.

TCRdb's copy holds only in-frame clones and misses some; the assay was immunoSEQ multiplex PCR. The table includes roughly 70,000 clones, about 82% detected once. Sampling of blood occurred at baseline, cycle 4 day 1, and cycle 7 day 1. The chain carries TRBV18 and TRBJ2-3; D call uncertain. The sequences come from CD4+ or CD8+ T cells sorted from blood, collected in a trial of the OX40 agonist ivuxolimab. The TCR comes from an adult with an advanced solid tumor such as melanoma, head and neck, liver or kidney cancer. The CDR3 spells CASSPEDTQYF. The CDR3 nucleotides read TGTGCCAGCTCACCCGAGGATACGCAGTATTTT.